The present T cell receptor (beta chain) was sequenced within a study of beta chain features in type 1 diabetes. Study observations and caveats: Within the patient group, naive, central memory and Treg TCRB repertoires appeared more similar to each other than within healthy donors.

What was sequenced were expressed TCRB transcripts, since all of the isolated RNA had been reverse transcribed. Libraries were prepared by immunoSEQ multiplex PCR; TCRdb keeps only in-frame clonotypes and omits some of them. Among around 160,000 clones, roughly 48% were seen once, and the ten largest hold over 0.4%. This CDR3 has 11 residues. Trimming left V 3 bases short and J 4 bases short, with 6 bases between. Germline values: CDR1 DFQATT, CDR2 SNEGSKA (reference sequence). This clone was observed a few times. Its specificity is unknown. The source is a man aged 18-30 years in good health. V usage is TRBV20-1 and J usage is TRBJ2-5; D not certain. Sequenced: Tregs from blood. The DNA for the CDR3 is TGCAGTGCTAGTAATGTAGAGACCCAGTACTTC. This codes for CSASNVETQYF.